One sample yielded the 30 T cell receptor beta chains listed below, sequenced in a study of T cell repertoires in cytomegalovirus infection. TCRdb passed the reads through MiXCR, listing each CDR3 protein once. The repertoire has 140,000 to 150,000 distinct CDR3 sequences, 30% to 40% of them found once; the top ten carry around half. No antigen is known for these receptors. Sample: CD8+ T cells from cultured PBMCs, taken from culture after CMV antigen stimulation. The receptors stem from a human donor in good health (CMV status not recorded). Some clones in this sample may be carry-over from other donors' samples.

The J gene is TRBJ2-1, the V gene TRBV5-8; no reliable D call. Per germline, CDR1 SGHTS and CDR2 YDEGEE. This CDR3 has 15 amino acids. With 7 bases removed from V and 8 bases from J, the gap between germline ends came to 22 bases. Here the CDR3 DNA reads TGTGCCAGCGGCAATGGGGTTGTGGTGGTGGATGAGCAGTTCTTC. Translated: CASGNGVVVVDEQFF. The variable domain in full, completed from reference TRBV5-8 and TRBJ2-1, reads EAGVTQSPTHLIKTRGQQATLRCSPISGHTSVYWYQQALGLGLQFLLWYDEGEERNRGNFPPRFSGRQFPNYSSELNVNALELEDSALYLCASGNGVVVVDEQFFGPGTRLTVL.

The rearrangement uses TRBV2 and TRBJ2-1; 7 nucleotides match TRBD2. The germline V gene encodes CDR1 SNHLY and CDR2 FYNNEI. The junction had 5 bases not matched to a gene; V was cut back by 10 bases and J by 8 bases. This CDR3 is built from 11 residues. The CDR3 DNA reads as TGTGCCACCCGACTAGCCGATGAGCAGTTCTTC. Encoded protein: CATRLADEQFF.

The V call is TRBV2, the J call TRBJ1-1; 8 positions match TRBD1. Germline CDR1 SNHLY, CDR2 FYNNEI. The J segment lost 1 base and the V segment lost 6 bases, leaving 10 bases of the junction unmatched. CDR3 size: 16 residues. CDR3 nucleotides: TGTGCCAGCAGGGCCCACGGGACAGGAAAGAACACTGAAGCTTTCTTT. Its protein is CASRAHGTGKNTEAFF.

The chain carries TRBV6-1 and TRBJ2-6, with 7 bases that match TRBD2. CDR3 length equals 15 residues. V lost 6 bases, J lost 1 base, and 3 bases stayed unmatched. From germline, CDR1 is MNHNS and CDR2 SASEGT. The CDR3 bases are TGTGCCAGCAGGGGGGGGACGTCTGGGGCCAACGTCCTGACTTTC. Protein: CASRGGTSGANVLTF.

J is TRBJ1-2 and V is TRBV6-5; the D gene is possibly TRBD1 (5 bases). With 6 bases removed from V and 3 bases from J, the gap between germline ends came to 23 bases. Germline CDR1 and CDR2: MNHEY and SVGAGI. This CDR3 comprises 17 residues. This chain's CDR3 is CASRGWGTQYGDYGYTF. The CDR3 coding sequence is TGTGCCAGCAGGGGATGGGGGACTCAATACGGGGACTATGGCTACACCTTC.

CDR3 protein: CASSWAGLAGEDEQYF. The DNA for the CDR3 is TGTGCCAGCAGCTGGGCTGGACTAGCGGGGGAGGACGAGCAGTACTTC. The genes are TRBV7-9 and TRBJ2-7, with TRBD2 identical over 13 bases. V was pared by 4 bases and J by 5 bases, with 8 bases of the junction left unmatched. CDR1 SEHNR and CDR2 FQNEAQ come from the germline V gene (reference sequence). The CDR3 has 16 residues.

This chain connects TRBV4-2 to TRBJ1-3; D remains ambiguous. V lost 0 bases and J 2 bases, leaving 8 bases between the germline ends. Germline values: CDR1 LGHNA, CDR2 YNFKEQ. CDR3 length equals 15 residues. The CDR3 nucleotides read TGTGCCAGCAGCCAAGATCAGATGCCTGGAAACACCATATATTTT. This gives the protein CASSQDQMPGNTIYF.

This clonotype was observed many times. The chain employs TRBV6-1 and TRBJ1-5; TRBD1 agrees at 9 bases. Germline values: CDR1 MNHNS, CDR2 SASEGT. The CDR3 covers 15 residues. V shed 6 bases, J shed 2 bases, and the junction held 5 bases outside the gene matches. The CDR3 region has the DNA TGTGCCAGCAGCTCGACAGGGGGTGGCAATCAGCCCCAGCATTTT. Protein sequence: CASSSTGGGNQPQHF.

This clonotype was found a few times. CDR3 protein: CASGGGSFSGNTIYF. CDR3 in DNA: TGTGCCAGCGGAGGGGGATCCTTCTCTGGAAACACCATATATTTT. This chain connects TRBV9 to TRBJ1-3; D is possibly TRBD1 (6 bases). Trimming left V 7 bases short and J 0 bases short, with 14 bases between. The CDR3 loop spans 15 amino acids. CDR1 is SGDLS and CDR2 is YYNGEE in the germline V gene.

This clonotype turned up a few times. The rearrangement joins TRBV5-5 to TRBJ1-2, with a tentative D call TRBD1 (5 bases). Trimming shortened V by 0 bases and J by 4 bases, and 10 bases separated the two germline ends. The CDR3 length is 14 residues. Germline CDR1 reads SGHKS; CDR2 reads YYEKEE (reference sequence). The CDR3 sequence: CASSLAGGGYGYTF. The CDR3, as DNA: TGTGCCAGCAGCTTGGCAGGTGGGGGCTATGGCTACACCTTC.

This clonotype was detected a few times. The V gene is TRBV28, the J gene TRBJ1-4, with D tentatively TRBD1 (5 bases). The CDR3 is 13 residues long. The ends were cut back, 3 bases at V and 7 bases at J, with 9 bases in the middle. Per the germline V gene, CDR1 is MDHEN and CDR2 is SYDVKM. This chain's CDR3 is CASSFDGAEKLFF. In nucleotides, the CDR3 is TGTGCCAGCAGTTTTGACGGGGCTGAAAAACTGTTTTTT.

The table lists this clonotype with a few counts. V is TRBV12-3 or TRBV12-4 and J is TRBJ2-3, with 8 bases identical to TRBD2. The CDR3 sequence is 15 residues long. V lost 7 bases and J lost 6; bases outside the gene matches: 12. The CDR3 loop is CASTVLAGGGDTQYF. In DNA form, the CDR3 reads TGTGCCAGCACCGTCCTCGCGGGGGGTGGGGATACGCAGTATTTT.

The CDR3 loop reads CASGWTTGELFF. CDR3 in DNA: TGTGCTAGTGGTTGGACCACCGGGGAGCTGTTTTTT. This chain joins TRBV12-5 and TRBJ2-2; the D is unclear. This CDR3 has 12 amino acids. The V gene's germline CDR1 is LGHNT and CDR2 FRNRAP. V shed 4 bases and J shed 4 bases, with 4 bases lying between them.

This rearrangement joins TRBV6-2 or TRBV6-3 to TRBJ2-1, with 10 bases that match TRBD2. Per the germline V gene, CDR1 is MNHEY and CDR2 is SVGEGT. V dropped 6 bases and J dropped 4; count of bases not matched to a gene: 6. This CDR3 has 15 amino acids. The CDR3 coding sequence is TGTGCCAGCAGACGGACTAGCGGAGCTTACAATGAGCAGTTCTTC. This translates into CASRRTSGAYNEQFF.

Concerning this clonotype: Because it lacks the conserved phenylalanine or tryptophan at the end, this CDR3 is likely a read error. This chain uses TRBV23-1 with TRBJ1-1; no clear D gene. TRBV23-1 is identified as an open reading frame with a role that is uncertain. This CDR3 has 14 residues. V gave up 6 bases and J gave up 5 bases, with 16 bases separating them. The DNA of the CDR3 is TGCGCCAGCAGGGGTAGTACAGTAGAGACTGAAGCTTTCTCT. The encoded protein is CASRGSTVETEAFS.

This chain links TRBV4-2 with TRBJ1-5; TRBD1 aligns across 9 bases. V lost 8 bases and J lost 4; bases outside the gene matches: 6. Looked up from germline, CDR1 is LGHNA and CDR2 is YNFKEQ. The CDR3 has 14 residues. The CDR3: CASGGDRVNQPQHF. CDR3 coding DNA: TGTGCCAGCGGCGGGGACAGGGTTAATCAGCCCCAGCATTTT.

Only a few counts were recorded for this clonotype. The chain links TRBV7-9 to TRBJ1-1, with D maybe TRBD1 (6 bases). V shed 8 bases and J shed 7 bases, with 17 bases lying between them. This CDR3 spans 13 amino acids. The germline V gene encodes CDR1 SEHNR and CDR2 FQNEAQ (reference sequence). CDR3 sequence reads: CASRDPGTIEAFF. Written as DNA, the CDR3 is TGTGCCAGCCGCGATCCCGGGACAATTGAAGCTTTCTTT.

J is TRBJ1-1 and V is TRBV6-1, with D hard to call. The CDR3 sequence is 14 residues long. Trimming left V 3 bases short and J 3 bases short, with 11 bases between. In germline, CDR1 is MNHNS, CDR2 SASEGT. CDR3 sequence (DNA): TGTGCCAGCAGTGATATCGGACTGTACACTGAAGCTTTCTTT. Amino acids: CASSDIGLYTEAFF.

The chain couples TRBV7-8 to TRBJ1-4; 7 positions agree with TRBD1. Per the germline V gene, CDR1 is SGHVS and CDR2 is FQNEAQ. This CDR3 comprises 17 residues. The CDR3 reads CAAKPPTGPGTNEKLFF. The CDR3 DNA is TGTGCGGCGAAGCCCCCGACAGGGCCGGGGACTAATGAAAAACTGTTTTTT.

This clonotype was seen only a few times. The CDR3: CATSMGRGTTGELFF. The CDR3 region has the DNA TGTGCCACCAGCATGGGCAGGGGGACCACCGGGGAGCTGTTTTTT. The chain carries TRBV15 and TRBJ2-2, with TRBD1 identical over 7 bases. The CDR3 runs 15 residues. With 4 bases clipped from V and 4 bases from J, the junction kept 6 bases outside the gene matches. Looked up from germline, CDR1 is LNHNV and CDR2 is YYDKDF (reference sequence).

This clonotype was picked up a small number of times. CDR3: CASSAITSGTGGWNEQFF. The CDR3 DNA is TGTGCCAGCAGCGCAATCACCTCCGGGACAGGGGGCTGGAATGAGCAGTTCTTC. V usage is TRBV7-9 and J usage is TRBJ2-1; TRBD1 matches 12 bases. V dropped 5 bases and J dropped 7; count of bases not matched to a gene: 15. Looked up from germline, CDR1 is SEHNR and CDR2 is FQNEAQ (reference sequence). CDR3 length equals 18 residues.

The genes are TRBV12-3 or TRBV12-4 and TRBJ2-1; weak D call: TRBD2 (5 bases). The CDR3 sequence is 15 residues long. V was cut by 5 bases and J by 0 bases, with 11 bases left in between. The chain's CDR3 is CASSRTASSYNEQFF. CDR3 in DNA: TGTGCCAGCAGTCGGACTGCTAGCTCCTACAATGAGCAGTTCTTC.

This chain joins TRBV2 and TRBJ2-3; 9 nucleotides line up with TRBD2. The trim removed 7 bases at V and 2 bases at J, leaving 4 bases unmatched. This CDR3 contains 14 residues. Germline CDR1 and CDR2: SNHLY and FYNNEI. The CDR3 nucleotides read TGTGCCAGCAACCTAGCGGGACTCACAGATACGCAGTATTTT. Translating gives CASNLAGLTDTQYF. The variable domain in full, completed from reference TRBV2 and TRBJ2-3, reads EPEVTQTPSHQVTQMGQEVILRCVPISNHLYFYWYRQILGQKVEFLVSFYNNEISEKSEIFDDQFSVERPDGSNFTLKIRSTKLEDSAMYFCASNLAGLTDTQYFGPGTRLTVL.

CDR3 sequence: CSAREGGPGELFF. The DNA of the CDR3 is TGCAGTGCTAGAGAGGGGGGGCCCGGGGAGCTGTTTTTT. The chain couples TRBV20-1 to TRBJ2-2; a weak D match, TRBD2 (7 bases). This CDR3 has 13 residues. Germline CDR1 reads DFQATT; CDR2 reads SNEGSKA (reference sequence). The V end lost 0 bases, the J end lost 6 bases, and 8 bases lay between the germline ends.

The count of this clonotype is one. With a much larger clone just one base away, this may be a read error. This chain links TRBV7-2 with TRBJ2-3; 9 bases agree with TRBD2. Per germline, CDR1 SGHTA and CDR2 FQGNSA. The CDR3 runs 16 residues. V shed 2 bases and J 1 base; nucleotides not matched to a gene: 4. CDR3 amino acids: CASSLWVAGGTDTQYF. DNA of the CDR3: TGTGCCAGCAGCTTATGGGTAGCGGGGGGCACAGATACGCAGTATTTT.

The chain has TRBV4-1 and TRBJ2-7; TRBD1 might be the D (5 bases). This CDR3 comprises 13 residues. Germline CDR1 MGHRA, CDR2 YSYEKL. V was pared by 3 bases and J by 6 bases, with 12 bases between. This CDR3 is CASSHDRRAEQYF. The DNA of the CDR3 is TGCGCCAGCAGCCACGACAGAAGGGCCGAGCAGTACTTC.

CDR3 in amino acids: CASSLPLGGINIQYF. Written as DNA, the CDR3 is TGTGCCAGCAGTTTACCCCTAGGGGGTATAAACATTCAGTACTTC. The chain uses TRBV28 and TRBJ2-4; D is possibly TRBD1 (6 bases). Trimming removed 2 bases at V and 6 bases at J, with 14 bases between. Germline lookup yields CDR1 MDHEN and CDR2 SYDVKM. The CDR3 consists of 15 residues.

This clonotype has at least ten counts. The gene calls are TRBV3-1 and TRBJ2-2; D call uncertain. Per germline, CDR1 LGHDT and CDR2 YNNKEL (reference sequence). The CDR3 is 12 residues long. With 4 bases removed from V and 7 bases from J, the gap between germline ends came to 7 bases. The DNA for the CDR3 is TGTGCCAGCAGCCCCCCCAGCGGGGAGCTGTTTTTT. Its protein is CASSPPSGELFF.

This clonotype has just a few counts. The V and J genes are TRBV7-2 and TRBJ2-7, with 12 positions matching TRBD1. CDR1 SGHTA and CDR2 FQGNSA come from the germline V gene. After removal of 3 bases from V and 4 bases from J, the junction contained 4 bases not matched to a gene. The CDR3 contains 15 residues. CDR3 protein: CASSFRGQGAYEQYF. CDR3 in DNA: TGTGCCAGCAGCTTTAGGGGACAGGGGGCTTACGAGCAGTACTTC.

The chain carries TRBV12-3 or TRBV12-4 and TRBJ2-3; D uncertain. V dropped 3 bases and J dropped 1 base, with 8 bases sitting between them. The CDR3 extends over 14 amino acids. CDR3 coding DNA: TGTGCCAGCAGTTTTCTGTGGGGCACAGATACGCAGTATTTT. Translated, it gives CASSFLWGTDTQYF.